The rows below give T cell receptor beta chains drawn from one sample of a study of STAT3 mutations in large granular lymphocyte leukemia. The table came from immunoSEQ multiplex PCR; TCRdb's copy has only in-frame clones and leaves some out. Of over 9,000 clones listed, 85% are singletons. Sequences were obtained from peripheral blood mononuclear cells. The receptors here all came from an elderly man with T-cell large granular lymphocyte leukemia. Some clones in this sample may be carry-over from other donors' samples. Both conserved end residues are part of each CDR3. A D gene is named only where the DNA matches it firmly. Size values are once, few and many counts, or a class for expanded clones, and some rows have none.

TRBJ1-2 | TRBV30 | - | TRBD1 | CAWSPPGGTGVVGYTF | TGTGCCTGGAGTCCACCGGGAGGGACAGGAGTTGTTGGCTACACCTTC
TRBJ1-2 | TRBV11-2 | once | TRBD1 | CASSPTDRGYGYTF | TGTGCCAGCAGCCCCACGGACAGGGGGTATGGCTACACCTTC
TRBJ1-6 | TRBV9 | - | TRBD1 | CASSVGQGNGSPLHF | TGTGCCAGCAGCGTAGGACAGGGGAATGGATCACCCCTCCACTTT
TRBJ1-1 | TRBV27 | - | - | CASSPLKRTEAFF | TGTGCCAGCAGTCCATTGAAGCGCACTGAAGCTTTCTTT
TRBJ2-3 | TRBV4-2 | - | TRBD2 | CASSQDWSGGTDTQYF | TGTGCCAGCAGCCAAGATTGGAGCGGGGGCACAGATACGCAGTATTTT
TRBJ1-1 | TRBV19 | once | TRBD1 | CASRGQGANTEAFF | TGTGCCAGTAGGGGACAGGGGGCTAACACTGAAGCTTTCTTT
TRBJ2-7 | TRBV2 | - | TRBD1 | CASSGSQGYGSYF | TGTGCCAGCAGTGGGTCACAGGGGTACGGAAGTTACTTC
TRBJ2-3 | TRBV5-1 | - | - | CASSLGTGPTGATQYF | TGCGCCAGCAGCTTGGGGACCGGGCCCACGGGGGCTACGCAGTATTTT
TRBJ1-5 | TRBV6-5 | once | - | CATGEGGGVVQPQHF | TGTGCCACAGGGGAGGGCGGGGGCGTCGTTCAGCCCCAGCATTTT
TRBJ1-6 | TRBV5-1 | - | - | CASSSLIGDSPLHF | TGCGCCAGCAGCTCTCTTATAGGGGATTCACCCCTCCACTTT
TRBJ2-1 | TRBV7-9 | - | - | CASSLAGGWDEQFF | TGTGCCAGCAGCTTAGCCGGGGGCTGGGATGAGCAGTTCTTC
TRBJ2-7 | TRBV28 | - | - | CASSSRVVNEQYF | TGTGCCAGCAGTTCTCGCGTTGTCAACGAGCAGTACTTC
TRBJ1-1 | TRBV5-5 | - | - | CASSLVVGGVAFF | TGTGCCAGCAGCTTGGTTGTCGGAGGGGTAGCTTTCTTT
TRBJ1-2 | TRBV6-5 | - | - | CASSPDSDLRYGYTF | TGTGCCAGCAGCCCCGATTCCGACTTGCGGTATGGCTACACCTTC
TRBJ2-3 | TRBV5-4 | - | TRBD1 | CASSRQGAQGTDTQYF | TGTGCCAGCAGCCGACAGGGGGCGCAGGGCACAGATACGCAGTATTTT
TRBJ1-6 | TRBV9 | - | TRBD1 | CAWSVGQGFGSPLHF | TGTGCCTGGAGTGTCGGACAGGGCTTTGGATCACCCCTCCACTTT
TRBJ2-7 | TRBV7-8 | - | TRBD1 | CASSLTDRVDEQYF | TGTGCCAGCAGCTTGACGGACAGGGTAGACGAGCAGTACTTC
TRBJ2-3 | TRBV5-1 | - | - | CASSLESGGTDTQYF | TGCGCCAGCAGCTTGGAGTCGGGGGGCACAGATACGCAGTATTTT
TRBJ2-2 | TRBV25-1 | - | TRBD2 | CASSLTGGAGELFF | TGTGCCAGCTCTTTAACCGGGGGGGCCGGGGAGCTGTTTTTT
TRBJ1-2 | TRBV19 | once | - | CASSMRLSYGYTF | TGTGCCAGTAGTATGAGGCTCAGCTATGGCTACACCTTC
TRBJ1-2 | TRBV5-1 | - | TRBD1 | CASSPAARGQGYTF | TGCGCCAGCAGCCCCGCGGCCAGGGGGCAAGGCTACACCTTC
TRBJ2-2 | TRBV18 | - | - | CASSLGSFTGELFF | TGTGCCAGCTCACTAGGCAGTTTCACCGGGGAGCTGTTTTTT
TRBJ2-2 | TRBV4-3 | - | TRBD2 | CASSRGAGGDTGELFF | TGCGCCAGCAGCCGTGGGGCGGGGGGGGACACCGGGGAGCTGTTTTTT
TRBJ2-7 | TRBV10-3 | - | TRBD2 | CAITSGGYEQYF | TGTGCCATCACTAGCGGGGGCTACGAGCAGTACTTC
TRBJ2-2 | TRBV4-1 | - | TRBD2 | CASSQEGGLVNTGELFF | TGCGCCAGCAGCCAAGAAGGGGGACTAGTAAACACCGGGGAGCTGTTTTTT
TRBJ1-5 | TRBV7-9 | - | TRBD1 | CASGTGNQPQHF | TGTGCCTCTGGGACAGGCAATCAGCCCCAGCATTTT
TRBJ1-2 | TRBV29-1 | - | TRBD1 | CSTEAGGGYGYTF | TGCAGCACCGAGGCAGGGGGCGGCTATGGCTACACCTTC
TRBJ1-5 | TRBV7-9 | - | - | CASSPTNSNQPQHF | TGTGCCAGCAGCCCAACAAACAGCAATCAGCCCCAGCATTTT
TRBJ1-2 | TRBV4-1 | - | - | CASSQAGDYGYTF | TGCGCCAGCAGCCAAGCAGGGGACTATGGCTACACCTTC
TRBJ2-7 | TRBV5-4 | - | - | CASSPQEGSYEQYF | TGTGCCAGCAGCCCCCAGGAGGGGTCCTACGAGCAGTACTTC
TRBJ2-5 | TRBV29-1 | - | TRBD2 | CSVVFPGGAQETQYF | TGCAGCGTTGTATTCCCGGGGGGGGCCCAAGAGACCCAGTACTTC
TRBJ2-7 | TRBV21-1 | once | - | CASSSRRPRGYYEQYF | TGTGCCAGCAGCTCAAGGAGGCCCCGGGGGTACTACGAGCAGTACTTC
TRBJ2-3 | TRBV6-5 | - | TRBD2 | CATQAGGSDTQYF | TGTGCTACCCAAGCGGGGGGCTCGGATACGCAGTATTTT
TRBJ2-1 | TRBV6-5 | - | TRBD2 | CASSPTSGGLYEQFF | TGTGCCAGCAGTCCCACTAGCGGGGGTTTATATGAGCAGTTCTTC
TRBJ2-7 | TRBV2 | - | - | CASSAQPAASYEQYF | TGTGCCAGCAGTGCTCAGCCGGCGGCCTCCTACGAGCAGTACTTC
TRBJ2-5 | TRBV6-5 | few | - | CASSSPGSPPQETQYF | TGTGCCAGCAGTTCCCCGGGGTCACCCCCCCAAGAGACCCAGTACTTC
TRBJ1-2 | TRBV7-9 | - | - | CASSLEAAYGYTF | TGTGCCAGCAGCCTGGAGGCAGCCTATGGCTACACCTTC